This TCR beta chain stems from a study of T cell responses to AZD1222 COVID-19 vaccine. Trimming at V came to 1 base and at J to 3 bases, leaving 6 bases not matched to a gene. This CDR3 is built from 15 residues. Germline CDR1 reads SGHAT; CDR2 reads FQDESV (reference sequence). Sequenced by immunoSEQ multiplex PCR; TCRdb stores in-frame clones only, minus some. The repertoire has around 130,000 clones, roughly nine tenths of them found once; the top ten carry around 8%. The chain joins TRBV11-1 to TRBJ2-7; 7 nucleotides agree with TRBD2. This sample comprised peripheral blood, obtained 28 days after the second dose of the MenACWY control vaccine. The TCR was taken from an adult who received the MenACWY meningococcal vaccine as a control. The CDR3: CASSLEGGRGYEQYF. CDR3 DNA sequence: TGTGCCAGCAGCTTAGAGGGCGGGAGAGGCTACGAGCAGTACTTC.